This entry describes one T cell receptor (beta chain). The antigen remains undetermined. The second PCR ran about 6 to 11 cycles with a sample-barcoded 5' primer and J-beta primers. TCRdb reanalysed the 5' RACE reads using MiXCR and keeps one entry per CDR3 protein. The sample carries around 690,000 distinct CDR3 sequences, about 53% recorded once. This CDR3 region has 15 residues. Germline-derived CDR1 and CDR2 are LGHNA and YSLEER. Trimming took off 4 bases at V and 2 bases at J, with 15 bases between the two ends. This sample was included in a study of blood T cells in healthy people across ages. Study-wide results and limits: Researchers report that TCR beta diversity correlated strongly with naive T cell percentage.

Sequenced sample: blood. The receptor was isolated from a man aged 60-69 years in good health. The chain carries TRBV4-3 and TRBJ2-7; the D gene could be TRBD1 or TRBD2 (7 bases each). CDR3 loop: CASSRNQGGTYEQYF. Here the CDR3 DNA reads TGCGCCAGCAGCCGGAACCAGGGGGGGACCTACGAGCAGTACTTC.